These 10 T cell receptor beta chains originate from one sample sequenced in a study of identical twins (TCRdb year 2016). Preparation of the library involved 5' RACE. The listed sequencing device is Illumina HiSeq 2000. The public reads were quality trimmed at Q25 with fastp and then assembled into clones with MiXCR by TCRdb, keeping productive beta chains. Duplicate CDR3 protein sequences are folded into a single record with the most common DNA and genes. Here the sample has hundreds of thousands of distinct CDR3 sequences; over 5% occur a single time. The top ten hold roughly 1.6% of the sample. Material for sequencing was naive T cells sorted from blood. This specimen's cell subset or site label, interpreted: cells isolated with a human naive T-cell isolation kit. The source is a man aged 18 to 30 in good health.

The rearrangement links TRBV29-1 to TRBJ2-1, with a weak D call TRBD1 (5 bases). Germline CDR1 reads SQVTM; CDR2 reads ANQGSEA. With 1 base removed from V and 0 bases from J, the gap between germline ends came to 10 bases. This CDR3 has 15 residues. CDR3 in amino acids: CSVEGDSFSYNEQFF. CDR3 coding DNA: TGCAGCGTTGAAGGTGACAGCTTCTCCTACAATGAGCAGTTCTTC.

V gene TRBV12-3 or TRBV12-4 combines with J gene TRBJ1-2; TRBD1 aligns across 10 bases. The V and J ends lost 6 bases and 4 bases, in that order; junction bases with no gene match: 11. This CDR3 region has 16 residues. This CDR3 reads CASSTGTGAVGYGYTF. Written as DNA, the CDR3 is TGTGCCAGCAGCACGGGGACAGGGGCGGTGGGCTATGGCTACACCTTC.

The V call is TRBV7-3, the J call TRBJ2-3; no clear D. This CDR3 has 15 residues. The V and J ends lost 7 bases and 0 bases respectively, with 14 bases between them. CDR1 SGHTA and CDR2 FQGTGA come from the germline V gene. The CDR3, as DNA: TGTGCCAGCAACGACCCCCTTTCTAGCACAGATACGCAGTATTTT. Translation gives CASNDPLSSTDTQYF.

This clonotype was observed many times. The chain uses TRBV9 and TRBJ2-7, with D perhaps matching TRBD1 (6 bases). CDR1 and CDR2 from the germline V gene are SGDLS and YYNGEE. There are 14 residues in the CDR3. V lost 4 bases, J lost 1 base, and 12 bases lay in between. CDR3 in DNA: TGTGCCAGCAGCCCTCGGACAGCTTCCTACGAGCAGTACTTC. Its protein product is CASSPRTASYEQYF.

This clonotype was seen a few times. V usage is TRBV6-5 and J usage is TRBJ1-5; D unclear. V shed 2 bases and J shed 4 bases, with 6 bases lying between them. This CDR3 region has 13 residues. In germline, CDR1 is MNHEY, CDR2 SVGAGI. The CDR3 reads CASSYQQNQPQHF. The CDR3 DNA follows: TGTGCCAGCAGTTACCAACAGAATCAGCCCCAGCATTTT.

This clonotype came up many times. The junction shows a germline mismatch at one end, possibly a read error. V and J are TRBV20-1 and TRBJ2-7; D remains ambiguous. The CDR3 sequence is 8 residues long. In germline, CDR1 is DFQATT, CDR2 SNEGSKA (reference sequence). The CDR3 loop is CPARPSSF. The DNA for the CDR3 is TGCCCTGCACGGCCGTCAAGCTTC.

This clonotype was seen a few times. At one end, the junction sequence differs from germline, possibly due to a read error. This chain's CDR3 is CASSSPLDNTEAFF. The CDR3 nucleotides read TGTGCCAGCTCATCACCGTTGGATAACACTGAAGCTTTCTTT. The chain is built from TRBV18 and TRBJ1-1; D unclear. This CDR3 region has 14 residues. The germline V gene has CDR1 KGHSH and CDR2 LQKENI.

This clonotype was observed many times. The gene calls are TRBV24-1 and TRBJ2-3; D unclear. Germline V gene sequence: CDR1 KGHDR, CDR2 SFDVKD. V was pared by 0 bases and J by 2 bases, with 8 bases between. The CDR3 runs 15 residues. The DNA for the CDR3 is TGTGCCACCAGTGATTTGGCAGACAACACAGATACGCAGTATTTT. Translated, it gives CATSDLADNTDTQYF.

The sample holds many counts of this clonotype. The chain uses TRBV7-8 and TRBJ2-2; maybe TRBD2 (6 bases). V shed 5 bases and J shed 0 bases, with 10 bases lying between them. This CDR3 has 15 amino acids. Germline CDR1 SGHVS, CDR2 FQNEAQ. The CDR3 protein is CASSRGTANTGELFF. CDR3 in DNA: TGTGCCAGCAGCCGCGGGACTGCGAACACCGGGGAGCTGTTTTTT.

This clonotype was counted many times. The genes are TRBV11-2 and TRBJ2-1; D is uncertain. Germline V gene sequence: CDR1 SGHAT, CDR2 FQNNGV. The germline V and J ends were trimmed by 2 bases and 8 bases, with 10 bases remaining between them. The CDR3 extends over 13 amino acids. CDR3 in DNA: TGTGCCAGCAGCTTAACCAGCCCCCATGAGCAGTTCTTC. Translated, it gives CASSLTSPHEQFF.